These T cell receptor beta chains were read from a single sample in a study of T cell repertoires in cytomegalovirus infection. Antigens for these TCRs are unknown. From the reads, TCRdb called clonotypes with MiXCR, one entry per CDR3 protein. This sample carries around 500,000 distinct CDR3 sequences, approximately 42% of them seen once, and the ten largest clones take roughly two fifths. The specimen comprised cultured PBMCs, sampled from culture after CMV antigen stimulation. These receptors were obtained from a human donor in good health (CMV status not recorded). Some clones in this sample may be carry-over from other donors' samples. Both conserved end residues are part of each CDR3. D genes are given only for firm matches. The size field is filled for only some rows; it gives once, few, many or a size class.

size: few
J: TRBJ2-3
D: NA
V: TRBV5-1
DNA: TGCGCCAGCAGTGCTGGGAAGCCCACAGATACGCAGTATTTT
CDR3: CASSAGKPTDTQYF

size: NA
J: TRBJ2-5
D: TRBD2
V: TRBV20-1
DNA: TGCAGTGCTAGAAGAGCAGGGGGACTAGCGGGAGTGGTTGAGACCCAGTACTTC
CDR3: CSARRAGGLAGVVETQYF

size: few
J: TRBJ2-3
D: NA
V: TRBV7-2
DNA: TGTGCCAGCGGGGGAGGTCCCATTAGCACAGATACGCAGTATTTT
CDR3: CASGGGPISTDTQYF

size: NA
J: TRBJ2-5
D: TRBD2
V: TRBV7-8
DNA: TGTGCCAGCAGCTTCGGACTAGGGGAAGAGACCCAGTACTTC
CDR3: CASSFGLGEETQYF

size: NA
J: TRBJ2-5
D: NA
V: TRBV10-3
DNA: TGTGCCATCAGTGATACGGAAGAGACCCAGTACTTC
CDR3: CAISDTEETQYF

size: NA
J: TRBJ1-5
D: NA
V: TRBV6-6
DNA: TGTGCCAGCAGCTCCGAAACACGTATGGCCCAGCATTTT
CDR3: CASSSETRMAQHF

size: NA
J: TRBJ2-3
D: NA
V: TRBV6-5
DNA: TGTGCCAGCAGTTACCAGGGGGGGACAGATACGCAGTATTTT
CDR3: CASSYQGGTDTQYF

size: few
J: TRBJ2-1
D: TRBD2
V: TRBV19
DNA: TGTGCCACGCGGCCGGGACTAGCGGGGGGAATATCCGCTGGGGAGCAGTTCTTC
CDR3: CATRPGLAGGISAGEQFF

size: NA
J: TRBJ2-1
D: NA
V: TRBV20-1
DNA: TGCAGTGCTAGATTCGGGAGCTCCTACAATGAGCAGTTCTTC
CDR3: CSARFGSSYNEQFF

size: many
J: TRBJ2-3
D: TRBD2
V: TRBV19
DNA: TGTGCCAGTAGTACAGTAGCGGGGTTCACAGATACGCAGTATTTT
CDR3: CASSTVAGFTDTQYF